The rows below give T cell receptor beta chains drawn from one sample of a study of shared clonotypes between healthy human individuals. Clones were sequenced by immunoSEQ multiplex PCR, and TCRdb holds only the in-frame ones, with some missing. Of about 2.4 million clones in the sample, 90% to 95% were seen once. The material sequenced was naive CD4+ T cells from PBMCs. The origin of the receptors is a man aged 18 to 30 in good health. Some clones in this sample may be carry-over from other donors' samples. Both conserved end residues are part of each CDR3. A D gene is named only where the DNA matches it firmly. Size is stated for part of the rows, as once, few or many counts, or as a class when the clone is expanded.

size: NA; D: TRBD1; J: TRBJ1-2; V: TRBV6-5; CDR3: CASSIDRDGYTF; DNA: TGTGCCAGCAGTATCGACAGGGACGGCTACACCTTC
size: NA; D: TRBD2; J: TRBJ2-7; V: TRBV19; CDR3: CASSMTGTRGVEQYF; DNA: TGTGCCAGTAGTATGACCGGGACTAGGGGCGTCGAGCAGTACTTC
size: NA; D: NA; J: TRBJ2-5; V: TRBV29-1; CDR3: CSVEDEGGFMQTQYF; DNA: TGCAGCGTTGAAGATGAGGGGGGGTTCATGCAGACCCAGTACTTC
size: NA; D: TRBD2; J: TRBJ2-1; V: TRBV29-1; CDR3: CSVESIGGGTYNEQFF; DNA: TGCAGCGTTGAATCGATTGGCGGGGGGACCTACAATGAGCAGTTCTTC
size: NA; D: NA; J: TRBJ1-4; V: TRBV7-9; CDR3: CASSLMGQGREKLFF; DNA: TGTGCCAGCAGCCTAATGGGGCAGGGACGGGAAAAACTGTTTTTT
size: NA; D: NA; J: TRBJ1-1; V: TRBV2; CDR3: CATSGRLMNTEAFF; DNA: TGTGCCACTTCAGGACGGCTTATGAACACTGAAGCTTTCTTT
size: once; D: NA; J: TRBJ1-2; V: TRBV10-3; CDR3: CATAPHDYGYTF; DNA: TGTGCCACCGCCCCCCATGACTATGGCTACACCTTC
size: NA; D: NA; J: TRBJ2-7; V: TRBV28; CDR3: CASGPGPSWGEQYF; DNA: TGTGCCAGCGGCCCGGGACCCTCTTGGGGCGAGCAGTACTTC
size: NA; D: NA; J: TRBJ2-1; V: TRBV14; CDR3: CASSQPASRNEQFF; DNA: TGTGCCAGCAGCCAACCCGCTAGTCGCAATGAGCAGTTCTTC
size: NA; D: TRBD2; J: TRBJ2-7; V: TRBV7-3; CDR3: CASSLGLAGVREQYF; DNA: TGTGCCAGCAGCTTAGGTTTAGCGGGAGTTAGGGAGCAGTACTTC
size: NA; D: TRBD1; J: TRBJ1-5; V: TRBV28; CDR3: CASSLIGQGVSQPQHF; DNA: TGTGCCAGCAGTTTAATAGGACAGGGAGTGAGTCAGCCCCAGCATTTT
size: NA; D: TRBD2; J: TRBJ2-3; V: TRBV4-3; CDR3: CASSLSGRRGTDTQYF; DNA: TGCGCCAGCAGCCTCAGCGGGAGGAGGGGGACAGATACGCAGTATTTT
size: NA; D: NA; J: TRBJ2-5; V: TRBV5-4; CDR3: CASSLDTGTEETQYF; DNA: TGTGCCAGCAGCCTAGATACCGGGACGGAAGAGACCCAGTACTTC
size: NA; D: NA; J: TRBJ1-3; V: TRBV5-1; CDR3: CASRIGPSGNTIYF; DNA: TGCGCCAGCAGGATCGGGCCCTCTGGAAACACCATATATTTT
size: NA; D: NA; J: TRBJ1-1; V: TRBV6-5; CDR3: CASRRGQGTEAFF; DNA: TGTGCCAGCAGGCGTGGCCAGGGCACTGAAGCTTTCTTT
size: NA; D: TRBD2; J: TRBJ2-1; V: TRBV5-4; CDR3: CASSSGLAGGYEQFF; DNA: TGTGCCAGCAGCTCGGGACTAGCGGGAGGGTATGAGCAGTTCTTC
size: NA; D: NA; J: TRBJ2-7; V: TRBV25-1; CDR3: CASSVVGMTYEQYF; DNA: TGTGCCAGCAGTGTGGTAGGGATGACCTACGAGCAGTACTTC
size: NA; D: NA; J: TRBJ2-5; V: TRBV5-1; CDR3: CASSLEALQETQYF; DNA: TGCGCCAGCAGCTTGGAGGCACTCCAAGAGACCCAGTACTTC
size: NA; D: NA; J: TRBJ2-7; V: TRBV18; CDR3: CASSPQGTSYEQYF; DNA: TGTGCCAGCTCACCTCAGGGGACATCCTACGAGCAGTACTTC
size: NA; D: TRBD1; J: TRBJ1-4; V: TRBV5-1; CDR3: CASSPGQGTNEKLFF; DNA: TGCGCCAGCAGCCCCGGACAGGGTACTAATGAAAAACTGTTTTTT
size: NA; D: NA; J: TRBJ2-7; V: TRBV27; CDR3: CASRVWGPRFYEQYF; DNA: TGTGCCAGCCGTGTCTGGGGACCGCGGTTCTACGAGCAGTACTTC
size: NA; D: NA; J: TRBJ2-1; V: TRBV10-3; CDR3: CATDRGAHNEQFF; DNA: TGTGCCACCGACCGGGGGGCACACAATGAGCAGTTCTTC
size: NA; D: NA; J: TRBJ1-1; V: TRBV5-1; CDR3: CASSLAPEMNTEAFF; DNA: TGCGCCAGCAGCTTGGCCCCAGAAATGAACACTGAAGCTTTCTTT
size: NA; D: TRBD2; J: TRBJ2-1; V: TRBV6-5; CDR3: CASSYLAGYNEQFF; DNA: TGTGCCAGCAGTTATCTAGCGGGGTACAATGAGCAGTTCTTC
size: NA; D: NA; J: TRBJ2-2; V: TRBV11-1; CDR3: CASSPQSPGTGELFF; DNA: TGTGCCAGCAGCCCACAGTCTCCAGGCACCGGGGAGCTGTTTTTT
size: NA; D: TRBD1; J: TRBJ1-5; V: TRBV28; CDR3: CATGATGGSQPQHF; DNA: TGTGCCACCGGAGCGACAGGGGGCAGCCAGCCCCAGCATTTT
size: NA; D: NA; J: TRBJ1-1; V: TRBV5-5; CDR3: CASSTLNTEAFF; DNA: TGTGCCAGCAGCACCTTGAACACTGAAGCTTTCTTT
size: NA; D: TRBD2; J: TRBJ2-7; V: TRBV10-2; CDR3: CASSETGTSGSIYEQYF; DNA: TGCGCCAGCAGTGAAACCGGGACTAGCGGGAGTATCTACGAGCAGTACTTC
size: NA; D: NA; J: TRBJ2-2; V: TRBV5-6; CDR3: CASSNPMGPGELFF; DNA: TGTGCCAGCAGCAACCCCATGGGTCCCGGGGAGCTGTTTTTT
size: NA; D: NA; J: TRBJ2-7; V: TRBV7-8; CDR3: CASSLRHPYEQYF; DNA: TGTGCCAGCAGCTTGAGGCACCCCTACGAGCAGTACTTC
size: NA; D: TRBD2; J: TRBJ2-3; V: TRBV4-2; CDR3: CASSRPSGRDTDTQYF; DNA: TGTGCCAGCAGCCGGCCTAGCGGGAGGGACACAGATACGCAGTATTTT
size: NA; D: NA; J: TRBJ1-4; V: TRBV5-1; CDR3: CASSLVPSEKLFF; DNA: TGCGCCAGCAGCTTGGTCCCGAGTGAAAAACTGTTTTTT
size: NA; D: TRBD2; J: TRBJ2-1; V: TRBV7-9; CDR3: CASSFRTSGNNEQFF; DNA: TGTGCCAGCAGTTTCAGGACTAGCGGAAACAATGAGCAGTTCTTC
size: NA; D: NA; J: TRBJ1-6; V: TRBV7-8; CDR3: CASNPSGQTDSPLHF; DNA: TGTGCCAGCAACCCCTCGGGTCAGACTGACTCACCCCTCCACTTT
size: once; D: NA; J: TRBJ1-1; V: TRBV28; CDR3: CASRLQNTEAFF; DNA: TGTGCCAGCAGATTACAGAACACTGAAGCTTTCTTT
size: NA; D: TRBD2; J: TRBJ2-1; V: TRBV11-2; CDR3: CASSLDYGSGGLNEQFF; DNA: TGTGCCAGCAGCTTAGATTATGGTAGCGGGGGTCTCAATGAGCAGTTCTTC
size: few; D: TRBD1; J: TRBJ2-7; V: TRBV6-5; CDR3: CASRRDRDGYEQYF; DNA: TGTGCCAGCAGGCGGGACAGGGACGGCTACGAGCAGTACTTC
size: once; D: NA; J: TRBJ1-2; V: TRBV6-6; CDR3: CASSYRYNYGYTF; DNA: TGTGCCAGCAGTTATAGGTATAACTATGGCTACACCTTC
size: NA; D: NA; J: TRBJ2-5; V: TRBV28; CDR3: CASSLLGETQYF; DNA: TGTGCCAGCAGTTTACTGGGGGAGACCCAGTACTTC
size: NA; D: TRBD1; J: TRBJ2-7; V: TRBV2; CDR3: CASSGGQGIAEQYF; DNA: TGTGCCAGCAGCGGAGGACAGGGAATCGCCGAGCAGTACTTC
size: NA; D: NA; J: TRBJ2-5; V: TRBV2; CDR3: CASSEGKKRETQYF; DNA: TGTGCCAGCAGTGAGGGTAAAAAACGAGAGACCCAGTACTTC
size: NA; D: NA; J: TRBJ1-2; V: TRBV2; CDR3: CASSEAREKTF; DNA: TGTGCCAGCAGTGAAGCCCGTGAAAAGACCTTC